This T cell receptor beta chain is drawn from a study of CD4+ T cells in melanoma. Generated by immunoSEQ multiplex PCR, the TCRdb table keeps only in-frame clones and is missing some. The table has some 110,000 clones, approximately 92% seen once. There are 17 residues in the CDR3. Trimming pared 4 bases from V and 0 bases from J, leaving 15 bases between. Per germline, CDR1 MDHEN and CDR2 SYDVKM. The chain couples TRBV28 to TRBJ1-4; D call uncertain. This receptor was identified in a human donor with melanoma. The material sequenced was peripheral blood. The CDR3 DNA is TGTGCCAGCAGTTCGTCCCGGCACGGAACAACTAATGAAAAACTGTTTTTT. This sequence encodes CASSSSRHGTTNEKLFF.